This entry lists 13 T cell receptor beta chains sequenced from one sample in a study of control samples from healthy donors and cancer patients. Sequencing was performed with immunoSEQ multiplex PCR; in TCRdb, only in-frame clones are kept and a portion is missing. Counted here are about 61,000 clones, roughly 89% occurring once; the ten biggest clones make up approximately 5.9%. The sequencing sample was made of PBMCs. The source is a man in his 60s with colorectal cancer.

The chain joins TRBV19 to TRBJ1-1, with D possibly being TRBD1 (6 bases). CDR3 length: 14 residues. Germline assignment: CDR1 LNHDA and CDR2 SQIVND (reference sequence). V lost 7 bases to trimming and J lost 1 base, with 13 bases between them. The CDR3 nucleotides read TGTGCCAGTACTTCCCAGACAGGGAACACTGAAGCTTTCTTT. It yields the protein CASTSQTGNTEAFF.

As concerns this clone: At one of its ends the junction is not consistent with the germline gene, which may arise from a read error. Other DNA sequences of this sample code for an identical CDR3. The chain carries TRBV9 and TRBJ2-2; TRBD2 might be the D (5 bases). The CDR3 length is 17 residues. Germline values: CDR1 SGDLS, CDR2 YYNGEE. CDR3 sequence (DNA): TGTGCCAGCAGCTCCGGAGGATCCGGCAGAACCACCGGGGAGCTATTTTTT. Its protein is CASSSGGSGRTTGELFF.

V gene TRBV5-4 combines with J gene TRBJ2-7; 7 bases fit TRBD1. Unmatched junction bases numbered 5, after V lost 2 bases and J lost 0 bases. This CDR3 is built from 15 residues. The germline V gene encodes CDR1 SGHNT and CDR2 YYREEE (reference sequence). As DNA, the CDR3 is TGTGCCAGCAGCTTCGGACAGGCCTCCTCCTACGAGCAGTACTTC. Protein: CASSFGQASSYEQYF.

The V call is TRBV7-2, the J call TRBJ2-7, with 8 bases that match TRBD2. This CDR3 has 16 amino acids. V lost 5 bases, J lost 2 bases, and 11 bases stayed unmatched. CDR1 is SGHTA, CDR2 FQGNSA, per germline. The chain's CDR3 is CASSRRGGINAYEQYF. CDR3 DNA: TGTGCCAGCAGCCGCCGGGGGGGGATCAATGCCTACGAGCAGTACTTC.

The chain's CDR3 is CASSEGRGGPDTQYF. CDR3 nucleotide sequence: TGTGCCAGCAGTGAAGGGCGGGGGGGCCCAGATACGCAGTATTTT. This chain connects TRBV6-1 to TRBJ2-3, with 9 bases that match TRBD2. Germline assignment: CDR1 MNHNS and CDR2 SASEGT. V shed 1 base and J 4 bases; nucleotides not matched to a gene: 3. This CDR3 region has 15 residues.

The V gene is TRBV4-3, the J gene TRBJ1-1, with D possibly being TRBD1 (6 bases). Between the trimmed V and J ends, which lost 6 bases and 6 bases, there was a span of 14 bases. The CDR3 contains 13 residues. The germline V gene encodes CDR1 LGHNA and CDR2 YSLEER. The CDR3 sequence is CASSFLRGAEAFF. The CDR3 nucleotides are TGCGCCAGCAGTTTCCTTAGGGGGGCTGAAGCTTTCTTT.

The J gene is TRBJ2-7, the V gene TRBV7-3; D is unresolved. V was pared by 0 bases and J by 2 bases, with 14 bases between. CDR3 length: 16 residues. CDR1 is SGHTA and CDR2 is FQGTGA in the germline V gene. The CDR3 protein is CASSLTGGLTPYEQYF. Written as DNA, the CDR3 is TGTGCCAGCAGCTTAACCGGCGGCTTGACGCCCTACGAGCAGTACTTC.

This clone appeared once. The gene calls are TRBV24-1 and TRBJ2-7; the D gene is possibly TRBD1 (5 bases). The CDR3 runs 11 residues. The V gene lost 3 bases and the J gene lost 6 bases, with 5 bases spanning the gap. In germline, CDR1 is KGHDR, CDR2 SFDVKD. The CDR3 bases are TGTGCCACCAGTGATAGGGGCGAGCAGTACTTC. Translated, it gives CATSDRGEQYF.

The chain carries TRBV4-2 and TRBJ2-2; 10 bases fit TRBD2. CDR1 LGHNA and CDR2 YNFKEQ come from the germline V gene. The CDR3 runs 16 residues. V was pared by 4 bases and J by 1 base, with 3 bases of the junction left unmatched. The CDR3 nucleotides read TGTGCCAGCAGCCTCGGACTAGCGGAGAACACCGGGGAGCTGTTTTTT. It yields the protein CASSLGLAENTGELFF.

The J gene is TRBJ1-2, the V gene TRBV21-1. TRBV21-1 is a known pseudogene. The CDR3 runs to 15 residues. This CDR3 reads CASSKEHDRDYGYTF. Here the CDR3 DNA reads TGTGCCAGCAGCAAAGAGCACGACCGAGACTATGGCTACACCTTC.

V and J are TRBV7-3 and TRBJ1-1; D is uncertain. Germline values: CDR1 SGHTA, CDR2 FQGTGA. V lost 5 bases and J 1 base, leaving 8 bases between the germline ends. CDR3 length equals 13 residues. The CDR3 loop is CASSQTQNTEAFF. The CDR3 nucleotides read TGTGCCAGCAGCCAGACACAGAACACTGAAGCTTTCTTT.

The chain links TRBV15 to TRBJ2-7; the D gene is possibly TRBD1 (6 bases). Germline V gene data show CDR1 as LNHNV and CDR2 as YYDKDF (reference sequence). Trimming left V 3 bases short and J 3 bases short, with 15 bases between. The CDR3 is 15 amino acids. The CDR3 coding sequence is TGTGCCACCAGCAGCTTAACAGGGATGTTCTACGAGCAGTACTTC. Its protein is CATSSLTGMFYEQYF.

CDR3 nucleotides: TGCAGCGTCCAATCGGGACTTAGCACAGATACGCAGTATTTT. It yields the protein CSVQSGLSTDTQYF. This rearrangement joins TRBV29-1 to TRBJ2-3, with D perhaps matching TRBD2 (6 bases). CDR1 SQVTM and CDR2 ANQGSEA come from the germline V gene. CDR3 length: 14 amino acids. The V end lost 6 bases, the J end lost 0 bases, and 13 bases lay between the germline ends.